Below, one T cell receptor (beta chain) is given with its context. What it recognizes is unknown. The sample belongs to a study of cytomegalovirus exposure and HLA in healthy donors. The PCR was carried out with 60 Vbeta primers and 13 Jbeta primers. In the source study's methods: A later analysis tallied about 80 million unique TCR beta chains, approximately 11 million of them shared. Clones were read by immunoSEQ multiplex PCR, and TCRdb kept only the in-frame ones, dropping some. V, J and clone size derive from that table, while D and trimming were established from the DNA sequence. The sample shows 150,000 to 200,000 clones, roughly three quarters of them seen only once. CDR1 is MDHEN, CDR2 SYDVKM, per germline. The CDR3 covers 14 residues. Trimming took 7 bases from V and 2 from J, leaving 9 bases between them. General observations from the study: In a later analysis, a missense DCLRE1C variant was linked to TCR beta V- and J-gene trimming. Testing in vitro showed a few CMV-associated chains specific for CMV antigens.

This receptor was taken from a woman between 45 and 65 years old in good health and CMV-seronegative. Sequences were obtained from PBMCs. The J gene is TRBJ2-6, the V gene TRBV28; D remains unclear. The DNA of the CDR3 is TGTGCCAGCATCAGAGGTACTGGGGCCAACGTCCTGACTTTC. Protein product: CASIRGTGANVLTF.